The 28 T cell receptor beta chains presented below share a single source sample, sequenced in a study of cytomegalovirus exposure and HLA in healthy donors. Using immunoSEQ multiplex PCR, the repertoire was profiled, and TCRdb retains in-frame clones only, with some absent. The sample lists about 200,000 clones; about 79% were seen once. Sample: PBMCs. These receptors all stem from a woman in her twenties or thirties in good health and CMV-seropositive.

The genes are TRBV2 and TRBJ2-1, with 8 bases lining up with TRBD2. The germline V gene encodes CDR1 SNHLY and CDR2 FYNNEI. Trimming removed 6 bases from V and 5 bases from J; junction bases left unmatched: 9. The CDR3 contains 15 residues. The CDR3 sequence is CASSGNSGNHNEQFF. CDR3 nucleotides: TGTGCCAGCAGCGGTAATAGCGGGAATCACAATGAGCAGTTCTTC.

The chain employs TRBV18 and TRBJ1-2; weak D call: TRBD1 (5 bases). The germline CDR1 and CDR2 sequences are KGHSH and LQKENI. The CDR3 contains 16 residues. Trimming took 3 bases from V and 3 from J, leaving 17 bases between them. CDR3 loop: CASSPRDLPGDYGYTF. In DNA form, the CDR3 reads TGTGCCAGCTCACCTCGGGACTTGCCCGGCGACTATGGCTACACCTTC.

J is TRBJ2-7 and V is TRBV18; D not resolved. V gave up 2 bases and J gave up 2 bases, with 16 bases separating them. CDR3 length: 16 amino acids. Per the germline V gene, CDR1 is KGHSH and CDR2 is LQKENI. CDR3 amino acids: CASSPTQDTYPYEQYF. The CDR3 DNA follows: TGTGCCAGCTCACCAACCCAAGACACCTATCCCTACGAGCAGTACTTC.

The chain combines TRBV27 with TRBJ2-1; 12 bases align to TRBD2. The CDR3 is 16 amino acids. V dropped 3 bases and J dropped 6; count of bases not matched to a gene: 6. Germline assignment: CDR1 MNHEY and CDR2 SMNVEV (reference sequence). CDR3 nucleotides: TGTGCCAGCAGTTTTCTAGCGGGAGGGATACCCAATGAGCAGTTCTTC. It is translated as CASSFLAGGIPNEQFF.

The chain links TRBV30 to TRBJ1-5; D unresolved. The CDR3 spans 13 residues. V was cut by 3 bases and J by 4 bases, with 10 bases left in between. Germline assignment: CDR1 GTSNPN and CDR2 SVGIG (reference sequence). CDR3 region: CAWRVGRNQPQHF. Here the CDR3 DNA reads TGTGCCTGGAGGGTCGGGAGGAATCAGCCCCAGCATTTT.

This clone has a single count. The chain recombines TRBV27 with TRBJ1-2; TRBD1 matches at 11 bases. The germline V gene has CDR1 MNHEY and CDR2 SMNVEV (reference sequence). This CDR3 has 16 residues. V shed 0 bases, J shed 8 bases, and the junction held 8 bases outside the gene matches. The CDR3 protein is CASSLSDRGLGYGYTF. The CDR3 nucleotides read TGTGCCAGCAGTTTATCGGACAGGGGGCTCGGCTACGGCTACACCTTC.

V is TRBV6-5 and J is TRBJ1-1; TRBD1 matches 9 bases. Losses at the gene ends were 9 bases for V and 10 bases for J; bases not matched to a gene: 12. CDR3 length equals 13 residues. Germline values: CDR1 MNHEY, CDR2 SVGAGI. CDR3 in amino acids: CASTWDRASSAFF. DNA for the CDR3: TGTGCCAGTACCTGGGACAGGGCGTCATCAGCTTTCTTT.

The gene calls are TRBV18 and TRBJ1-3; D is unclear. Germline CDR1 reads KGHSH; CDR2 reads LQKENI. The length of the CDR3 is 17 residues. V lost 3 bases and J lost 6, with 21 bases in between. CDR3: CASSPTLAEGYENTIYF. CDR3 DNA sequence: TGTGCCAGCTCACCTACACTGGCGGAAGGTTATGAAAACACCATATATTTT.

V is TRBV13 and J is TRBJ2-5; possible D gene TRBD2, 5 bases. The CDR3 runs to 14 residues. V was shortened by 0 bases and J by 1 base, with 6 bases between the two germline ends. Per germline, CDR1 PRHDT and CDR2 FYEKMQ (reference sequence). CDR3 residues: CASSLGGSQETQYF. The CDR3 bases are TGTGCCAGCAGCTTAGGGGGGAGCCAAGAGACCCAGTACTTC.

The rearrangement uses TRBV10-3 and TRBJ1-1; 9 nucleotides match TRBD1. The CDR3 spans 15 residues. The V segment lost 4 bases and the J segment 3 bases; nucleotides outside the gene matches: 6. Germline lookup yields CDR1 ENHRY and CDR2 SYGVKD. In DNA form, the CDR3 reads TGTGCCATCAGTGGGACACAGGGGGCTGACACTGAAGCTTTCTTT. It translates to CAISGTQGADTEAFF.

CDR3: CASSTFVVTAPQETQYF. CDR3 sequence (DNA): TGTGCCAGCAGCACGTTTGTGGTGACAGCTCCCCAAGAGACCCAGTACTTC. V gene TRBV28 combines with J gene TRBJ2-5, with D perhaps TRBD1 (5 bases). This CDR3 has 17 amino acids. Per germline, CDR1 MDHEN and CDR2 SYDVKM. V lost 6 bases and J lost 1, with 21 bases in between.

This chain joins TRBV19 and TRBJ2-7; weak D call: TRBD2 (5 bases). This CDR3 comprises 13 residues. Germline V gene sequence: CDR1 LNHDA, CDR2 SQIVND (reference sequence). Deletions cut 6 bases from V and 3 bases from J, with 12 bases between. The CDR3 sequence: CASSKADLYEQYF. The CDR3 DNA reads TGTGCCAGTAGCAAAGCGGACCTCTACGAGCAGTACTTC.

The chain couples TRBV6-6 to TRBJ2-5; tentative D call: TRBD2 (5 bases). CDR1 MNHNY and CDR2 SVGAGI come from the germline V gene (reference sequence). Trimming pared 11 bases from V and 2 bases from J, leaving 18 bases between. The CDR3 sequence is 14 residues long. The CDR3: CAVQRAVQQETQYF. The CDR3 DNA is TGTGCCGTCCAGAGGGCCGTACAACAAGAGACCCAGTACTTC.

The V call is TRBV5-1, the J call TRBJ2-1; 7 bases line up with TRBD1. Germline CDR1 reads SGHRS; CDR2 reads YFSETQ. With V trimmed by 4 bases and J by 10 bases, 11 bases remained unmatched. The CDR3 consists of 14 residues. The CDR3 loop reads CASSGTQGEGEQFF. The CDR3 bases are TGCGCCAGCAGCGGGACCCAGGGGGAAGGGGAGCAGTTCTTC.

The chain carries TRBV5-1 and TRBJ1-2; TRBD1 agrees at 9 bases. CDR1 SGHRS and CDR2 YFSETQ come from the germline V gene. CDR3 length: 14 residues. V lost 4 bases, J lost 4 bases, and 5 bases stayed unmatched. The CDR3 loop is CASSQTGGFYGYTF. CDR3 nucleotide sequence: TGCGCCAGCAGCCAGACAGGGGGTTTCTATGGCTACACCTTC.

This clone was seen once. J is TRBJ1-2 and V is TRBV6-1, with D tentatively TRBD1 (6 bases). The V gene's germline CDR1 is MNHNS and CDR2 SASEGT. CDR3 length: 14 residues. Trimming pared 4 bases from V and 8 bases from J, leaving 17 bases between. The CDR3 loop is CASSGPGTTGGYTF. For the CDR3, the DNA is TGTGCCAGCAGTGGACCCGGGACAACGGGAGGCTACACCTTC.

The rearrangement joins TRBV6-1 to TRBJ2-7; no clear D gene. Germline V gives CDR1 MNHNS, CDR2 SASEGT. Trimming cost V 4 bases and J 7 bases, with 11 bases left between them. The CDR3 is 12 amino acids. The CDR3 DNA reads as TGTGCCAGCAGTGTATATAGAGTGGAGCAGTACTTC. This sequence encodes CASSVYRVEQYF.

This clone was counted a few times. CDR3 in amino acids: CASSSGTGDTETQYF. CDR3 sequence (DNA): TGCGCCAGCAGCTCGGGGACAGGGGATACAGAGACCCAGTACTTC. This rearrangement joins TRBV5-1 to TRBJ2-5, with 10 bases aligning to TRBD1. Unmatched junction bases numbered 6, after V lost 3 bases and J lost 4 bases. CDR1 and CDR2 from the germline V gene are SGHRS and YFSETQ. This CDR3 contains 15 residues.

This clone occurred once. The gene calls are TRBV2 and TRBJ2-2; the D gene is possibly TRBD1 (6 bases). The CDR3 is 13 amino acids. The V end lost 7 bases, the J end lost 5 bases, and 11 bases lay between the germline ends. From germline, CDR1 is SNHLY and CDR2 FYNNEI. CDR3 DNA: TGTGCCAGCATCATACAGGGAACCGGGGAGCTGTTTTTT. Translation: CASIIQGTGELFF.

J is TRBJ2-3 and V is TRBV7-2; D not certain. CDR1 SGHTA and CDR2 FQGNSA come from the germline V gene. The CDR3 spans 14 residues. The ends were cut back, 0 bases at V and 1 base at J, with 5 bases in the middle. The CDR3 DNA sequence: TGTGCCAGCAGCTTAGCTTCTGGCACAGATACGCAGTATTTT. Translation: CASSLASGTDTQYF.

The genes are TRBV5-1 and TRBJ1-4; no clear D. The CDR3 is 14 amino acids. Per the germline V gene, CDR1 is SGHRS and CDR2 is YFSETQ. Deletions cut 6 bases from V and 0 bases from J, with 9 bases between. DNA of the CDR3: TGCGCCAGCACCCAGTCCCCAACTAATGAAAAACTGTTTTTT. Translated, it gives CASTQSPTNEKLFF. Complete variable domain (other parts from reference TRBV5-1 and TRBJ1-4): KAGVTQTPRYLIKTRGQQVTLSCSPISGHRSVSWYQQTPGQGLQFLFEYFSETQRNKGNFPGRFSGRQFSNSRSEMNVSTLELGDSALYLCASTQSPTNEKLFFGSGTQLSVL.

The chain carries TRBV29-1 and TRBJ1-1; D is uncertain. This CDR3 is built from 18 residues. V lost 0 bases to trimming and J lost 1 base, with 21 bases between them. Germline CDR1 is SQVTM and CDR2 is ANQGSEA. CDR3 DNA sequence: TGCAGCGTTGAAGAGTCGCCTTATGGGCCTGACCCGAACACTGAAGCTTTCTTT. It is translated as CSVEESPYGPDPNTEAFF.

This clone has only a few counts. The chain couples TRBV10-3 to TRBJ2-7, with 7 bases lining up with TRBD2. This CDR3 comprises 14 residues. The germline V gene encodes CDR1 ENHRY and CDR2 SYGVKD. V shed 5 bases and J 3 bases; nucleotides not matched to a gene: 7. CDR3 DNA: TGTGCCATCAGTTTAGCGGGTGTTAGCTACGAGCAGTACTTC. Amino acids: CAISLAGVSYEQYF.

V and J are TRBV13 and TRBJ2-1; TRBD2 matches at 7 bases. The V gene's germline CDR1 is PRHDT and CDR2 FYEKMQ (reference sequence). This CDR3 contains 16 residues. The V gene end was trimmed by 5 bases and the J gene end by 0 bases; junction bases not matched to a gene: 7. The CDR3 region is CASSTPSGNSYNEQFF. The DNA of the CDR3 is TGTGCCAGCAGCACCCCTAGCGGAAACTCCTACAATGAGCAGTTCTTC.

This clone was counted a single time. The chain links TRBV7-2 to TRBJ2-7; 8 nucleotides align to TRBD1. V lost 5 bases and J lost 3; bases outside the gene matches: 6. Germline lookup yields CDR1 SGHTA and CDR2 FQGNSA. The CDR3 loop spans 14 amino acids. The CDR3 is CASSMDRVGYEQYF. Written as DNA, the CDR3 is TGTGCCAGCAGCATGGACAGGGTGGGCTACGAGCAGTACTTC. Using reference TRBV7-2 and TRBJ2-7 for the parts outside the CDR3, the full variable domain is GAGVSQSPSNKVTEKGKDVELRCDPISGHTALYWYRQSLGQGLEFLIYFQGNSAPDKSGLPSDRFSAERTGGSVSTLTIQRTQQEDSAVYLCASSMDRVGYEQYFGPGTRLTVT.

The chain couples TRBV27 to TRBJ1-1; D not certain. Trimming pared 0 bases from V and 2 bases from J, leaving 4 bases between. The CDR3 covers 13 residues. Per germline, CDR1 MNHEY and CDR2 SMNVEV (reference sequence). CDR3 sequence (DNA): TGTGCCAGCAGTTTATCCCCAAACACTGAAGCTTTCTTT. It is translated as CASSLSPNTEAFF.

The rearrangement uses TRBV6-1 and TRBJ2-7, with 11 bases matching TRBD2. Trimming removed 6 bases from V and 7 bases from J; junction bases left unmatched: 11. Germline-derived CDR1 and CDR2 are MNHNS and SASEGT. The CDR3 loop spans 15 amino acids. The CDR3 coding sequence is TGTGCCAGCAGCCTCCTAGCGGGAGGAATCAAAGAGCAGTACTTC. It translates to CASSLLAGGIKEQYF.

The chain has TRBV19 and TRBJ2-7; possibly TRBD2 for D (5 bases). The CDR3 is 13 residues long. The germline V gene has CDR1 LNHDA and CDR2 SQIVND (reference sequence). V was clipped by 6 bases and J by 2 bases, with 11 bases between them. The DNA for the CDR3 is TGTGCCAGTAGACATAGCGTTACCTACGAGCAGTACTTC. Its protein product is CASRHSVTYEQYF.